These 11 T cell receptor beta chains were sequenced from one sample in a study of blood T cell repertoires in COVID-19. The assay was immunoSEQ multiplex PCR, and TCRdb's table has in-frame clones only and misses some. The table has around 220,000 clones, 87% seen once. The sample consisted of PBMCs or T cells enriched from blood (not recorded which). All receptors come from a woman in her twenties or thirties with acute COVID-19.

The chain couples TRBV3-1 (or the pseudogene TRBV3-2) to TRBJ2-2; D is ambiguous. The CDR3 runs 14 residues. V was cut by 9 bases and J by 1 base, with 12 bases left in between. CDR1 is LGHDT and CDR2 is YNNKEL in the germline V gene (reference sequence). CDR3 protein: CASHHGLNTGELFF. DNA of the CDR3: TGTGCCAGTCATCACGGGTTGAACACCGGGGAGCTGTTTTTT.

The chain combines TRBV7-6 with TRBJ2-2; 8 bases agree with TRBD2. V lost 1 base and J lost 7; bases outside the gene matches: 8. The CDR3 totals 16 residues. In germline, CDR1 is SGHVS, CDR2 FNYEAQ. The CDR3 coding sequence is TGTGCCAGCAGCTTAGTGGTCGGGAGGGCCAGCGGGGAGCTGTTTTTT. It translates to CASSLVVGRASGELFF. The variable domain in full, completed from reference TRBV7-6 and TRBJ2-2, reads GAGVSQSPRYKVTKRGQDVALRCDPISGHVSLYWYRQALGQGPEFLTYFNYEAQQDKSGLPNDRFSAERPEGSISTLTIQRTEQRDSAMYRCASSLVVGRASGELFFGEGSRLTVL.

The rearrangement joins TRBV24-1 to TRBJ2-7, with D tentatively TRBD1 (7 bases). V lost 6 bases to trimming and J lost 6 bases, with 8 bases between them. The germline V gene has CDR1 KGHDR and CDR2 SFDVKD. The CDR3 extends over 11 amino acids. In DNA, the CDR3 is TGTGCCACCAGTCAGGGGGGCGAGCAGTACTTC. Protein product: CATSQGGEQYF.

The CDR3 sequence is CASSLKENSPLHF. The CDR3 DNA follows: TGTGCCAGCAGCTTAAAAGAGAATTCACCCCTCCACTTT. The V and J genes are TRBV7-2 and TRBJ1-6, with D uncertain. The germline V gene has CDR1 SGHTA and CDR2 FQGNSA. The CDR3 runs to 13 residues. V lost 2 bases to trimming and J lost 7 bases, with 6 bases between them.

CDR3 amino acids: CASSVGRGGPTDTQYF. The CDR3 nucleotides read TGTGCCAGCAGCGTAGGGCGGGGGGGCCCCACAGATACGCAGTATTTT. The V gene is TRBV9, the J gene TRBJ2-3, with 9 bases matching TRBD2. This CDR3 is built from 16 residues. The germline CDR1 and CDR2 sequences are SGDLS and YYNGEE. V lost 0 bases to trimming and J lost 2 bases; unmatched junction nucleotides: 4.

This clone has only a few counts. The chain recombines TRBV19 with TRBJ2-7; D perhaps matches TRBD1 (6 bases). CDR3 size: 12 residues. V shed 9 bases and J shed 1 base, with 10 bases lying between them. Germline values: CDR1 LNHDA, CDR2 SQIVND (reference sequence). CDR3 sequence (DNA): TGTGCCAGAGACAGGAGATCCTACGAGCAGTACTTC. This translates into CARDRRSYEQYF.

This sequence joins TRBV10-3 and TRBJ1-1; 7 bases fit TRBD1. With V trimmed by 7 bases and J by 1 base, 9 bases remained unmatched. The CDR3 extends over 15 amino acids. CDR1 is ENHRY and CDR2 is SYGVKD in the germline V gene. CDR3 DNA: TGTGCCATCATGGGCTCCAGGACAGGGAACACTGAAGCTTTCTTT. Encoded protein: CAIMGSRTGNTEAFF.

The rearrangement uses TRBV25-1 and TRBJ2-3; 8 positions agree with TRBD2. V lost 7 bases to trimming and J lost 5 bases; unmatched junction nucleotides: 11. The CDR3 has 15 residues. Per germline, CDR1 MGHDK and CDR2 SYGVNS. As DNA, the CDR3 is TGTGCCAGCATCGTAAGCGGGGGTGGAGGAGATACGCAGTATTTT. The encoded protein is CASIVSGGGGDTQYF.

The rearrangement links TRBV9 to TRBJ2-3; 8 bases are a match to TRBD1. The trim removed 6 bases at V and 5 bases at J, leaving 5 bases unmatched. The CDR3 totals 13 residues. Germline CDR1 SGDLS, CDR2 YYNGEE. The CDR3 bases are TGTGCCAGCACCACAGGGGGAAGAGATACGCAGTATTTT. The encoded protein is CASTTGGRDTQYF.

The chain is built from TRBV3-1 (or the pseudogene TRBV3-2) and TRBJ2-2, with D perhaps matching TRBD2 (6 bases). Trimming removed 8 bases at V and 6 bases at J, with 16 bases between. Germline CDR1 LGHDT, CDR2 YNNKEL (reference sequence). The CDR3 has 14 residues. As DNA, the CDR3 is TGTGCCAGCTCAGCCGCGACTAGTGCCGGGGAGCTGTTTTTT. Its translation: CASSAATSAGELFF.

The CDR3 sequence: CASSLAASTDTQYF. CDR3 DNA sequence: TGTGCCAGCAGTTTAGCCGCGAGCACAGATACGCAGTATTTT. The rearrangement links TRBV28 to TRBJ2-3; the D is unclear. The germline gives CDR1 MDHEN, CDR2 SYDVKM. This CDR3 is built from 14 residues. V lost 2 bases and J 0 bases, leaving 6 bases between the germline ends.